The 31 T cell receptor beta chains reported below all come from one sample, sequenced in a study of type 1 and type 2 diabetes patients (dated by TCRdb to about 2016). These reads were obtained on an Illumina MiSeq. TCRbeta CDR3 amplification used genomic DNA from the sorted T cell subsets as template. Multiplex PCR with 30 forward and 13 reverse primers amplified the TCRbeta CDR3 region. TCRdb reran the public reads through fastp at Q25 and MiXCR, keeping productive beta chains. Each CDR3 protein gets just one entry, which takes the most common genes and DNA from the rows behind it. In all, the sample holds more than 250,000 distinct CDR3 sequences, and roughly 48% of those were seen once. Roughly 13% of the sample is taken by the ten largest. The sample was peripheral blood mononuclear cells (PBMCs). These receptors originate from a man aged 18 to 29 with type 2 diabetes.

Notes on this clonotype: This CDR3 is missing its conserved last phenylalanine or tryptophan, likely due to a read error. The genes are TRBV19 and TRBJ2-7; D might be TRBD1 (5 bases). Germline lookup yields CDR1 LNHDA and CDR2 SQIVND (reference sequence). CDR3 length: 13 residues. The CDR3 reads CAGSGIDSPEQYL. As DNA, the CDR3 is TGTGCCGGTAGTGGGATCGACAGTCCCGAGCAGTACCTC.

The chain joins TRBV24-1 to TRBJ2-1; 9 nucleotides line up with TRBD1. The CDR3 runs 15 residues. The germline CDR1 and CDR2 sequences are KGHDR and SFDVKD. V trimming: 2 bases; J trimming: 3 bases; junction bases outside the gene matches: 1. CDR3 nucleotide sequence: TGTGCCACCAGTGATTGGGGACAGGGCTACAATGAGCAGTTCTTC. It encodes CATSDWGQGYNEQFF.

V and J are TRBV30 and TRBJ1-1, with TRBD1 matching over 7 bases. CDR3 length: 14 residues. Germline CDR1 reads GTSNPN; CDR2 reads SVGIG (reference sequence). The junction had 2 bases not matched to a gene; V was cut back by 0 bases and J by 1 base. CDR3 amino acids: CAWSVQGTNTEAFF. CDR3 DNA: TGTGCCTGGAGTGTACAGGGGACGAACACTGAAGCTTTCTTT.

The chain carries TRBV27 and TRBJ1-1; D perhaps matches TRBD1 (6 bases). In germline, CDR1 is MNHEY, CDR2 SMNVEV (reference sequence). Trimming cost V 7 bases and J 4 bases, with 22 bases left between them. This CDR3 contains 16 residues. CDR3 nucleotides: TGTGCCAGCATCTTACTGGGGGGGGCAGGGTCCACTGAAGCTTTCTTT. This translates into CASILLGGAGSTEAFF.

As to this clonotype: A much larger clone lies one base from this, so it may be a read error. V usage is TRBV25-1 and J usage is TRBJ2-7, with D perhaps TRBD1 (6 bases). CDR3 size: 11 residues. Trimming pared 8 bases from V and 6 bases from J, leaving 11 bases between. Germline V gives CDR1 MGHDK, CDR2 SYGVNS. For the CDR3, the DNA is TGTGCCAGCGGTAAGGGGGTCGAGCAGTACTTC. As protein: CASGKGVEQYF.

This clonotype was seen just once. V usage is TRBV12-3 or TRBV12-4 and J usage is TRBJ2-5; TRBD1 agrees at 9 bases. The DNA end is more similar to TRBJ2-7, so the J call may be wrong. CDR3 length: 15 amino acids. In DNA form, the CDR3 reads TGTGCCAGCAGCCGGGGACAGGGCTCGTCCTACGAGCAGTACTTC. Amino acids: CASSRGQGSSYEQYF.

The J gene is TRBJ1-2, the V gene TRBV12-3 or TRBV12-4; D perhaps matches TRBD1 (5 bases). The V end was cut by 2 bases, the J end by 5 bases, with 15 bases between. The CDR3 length is 15 residues. CDR3 loop: CASSLLGLEVYGYTF. The CDR3 coding sequence is TGTGCCAGCAGTTTACTGGGACTCGAAGTTTATGGCTACACCTTC.

V gene TRBV4-1 combines with J gene TRBJ2-7, with D possibly being TRBD2 (6 bases). Deletions cut 3 bases from V and 9 bases from J, with 24 bases between. The CDR3 is 16 amino acids. The germline V gene has CDR1 MGHRA and CDR2 YSYEKL. CDR3 region: CASSHTPGGTDDVQYF. The CDR3 DNA follows: TGCGCCAGCAGCCATACACCGGGCGGGACTGATGATGTGCAGTACTTC.

This clonotype was observed a few times. The CDR3 DNA sequence: TGTGCCAGTAGCCCCGGGCTGGGAAGGAGCAATCAGCCCCAGCATTTT. Translated: CASSPGLGRSNQPQHF. The V gene is TRBV19, the J gene TRBJ1-5; no clear D. The V end was cut by 6 bases, the J end by 1 base, with 16 bases between. The germline gives CDR1 LNHDA, CDR2 SQIVND (reference sequence). CDR3 length: 16 amino acids.

The genes are TRBV19 and TRBJ2-7; D possibly corresponds to TRBD1 (6 bases). CDR3 size: 14 residues. Trimming stripped 3 bases from V and 4 bases from J, with 13 bases between. The germline V gene encodes CDR1 LNHDA and CDR2 SQIVND (reference sequence). DNA of the CDR3: TGTGCCAGTAGTATTGGAGACAGGTCTTACGAGCAGTACTTC. It encodes CASSIGDRSYEQYF.

In its sample, this clonotype was seen a few times. The rearrangement joins TRBV28 to TRBJ2-7; a possible D gene is TRBD1 (6 bases). The germline CDR1 and CDR2 sequences are MDHEN and SYDVKM. This CDR3 region has 16 residues. Between the trimmed V and J ends, which lost 6 bases and 4 bases, there was a span of 22 bases. CDR3 loop: CASSRSQGRGIYEQYF. As DNA, the CDR3 is TGTGCCAGCAGCCGATCACAGGGACGGGGCATATACGAGCAGTACTTC.

This chain uses TRBV24-1 with TRBJ2-4; 9 positions agree with TRBD1. Unmatched junction bases numbered 4, after V lost 4 bases and J lost 1 base. The CDR3 is made up of 16 amino acids. Looked up from germline, CDR1 is KGHDR and CDR2 is SFDVKD. The CDR3 bases are TGTGCCACCAGTGAGGACAGGGGAGCGGCCAAAAACATTCAGTACTTC. Protein product: CATSEDRGAAKNIQYF.

Concerning this clonotype: A junction end diverges from the germline sequence, so it may reflect a read error. The chain recombines TRBV7-3 with TRBJ2-1, with D unresolved. This CDR3 has 13 amino acids. From germline, CDR1 is SGHTA and CDR2 FQGTGA. The CDR3 DNA reads TGTGCCAGCAGCTTAATCGCCTACGATGAGCAGTTCTTC. Translated: CASSLIAYDEQFF.

V gene TRBV20-1 combines with J gene TRBJ1-2, with TRBD1 identical over 9 bases. The germline CDR1 and CDR2 sequences are DFQATT and SNEGSKA (reference sequence). With V trimmed by 5 bases and J by 2 bases, 18 bases remained unmatched. This CDR3 is 18 amino acids long. The CDR3 reads CSARSIGTGILPNYGYTF. CDR3 DNA sequence: TGCAGTGCTCGAAGTATTGGGACAGGGATCCTTCCGAACTATGGCTACACCTTC.

This clonotype was seen just once. Because the CDR3 is missing its conserved closing phenylalanine or tryptophan, this is likely a read error. The chain has TRBV7-9 and TRBJ2-7; 7 bases agree with TRBD1. V was pared by 6 bases and J by 2 bases, with 7 bases of the junction left unmatched. The V gene's germline CDR1 is SEHNR and CDR2 FQNEAQ (reference sequence). The CDR3 sequence is 14 residues long. The CDR3 DNA sequence: TGTGCCAGCAGTCTCAGGGACAGTCCCTACGAGCAGTACCTC. Translated, it gives CASSLRDSPYEQYL.

As concerns this clonotype: An end of the junction does not agree with germline; a read error may underlie this. This rearrangement joins TRBV6-6 to TRBJ1-2, with D maybe TRBD1 (5 bases). This CDR3 comprises 14 residues. Germline CDR1 reads MNHNY; CDR2 reads SVGAGI (reference sequence). The CDR3 reads CATQVDSLDYGYTF. The CDR3 bases are TGCGCCACCCAAGTCGACAGTCTTGACTATGGCTACACCTTC.

The V gene is TRBV7-2, the J gene TRBJ2-1; the D gene is possibly TRBD2 (6 bases). Germline V lookup: CDR1 SGHTA, CDR2 FQGNSA. Trimming took off 1 base at V and 0 bases at J, with 10 bases between the two ends. The CDR3 covers 16 residues. The CDR3 protein is CASSLEGLASYNEQFF. CDR3 DNA: TGTGCCAGCAGCTTAGAGGGACTGGCCTCCTACAATGAGCAGTTCTTC.

The chain is built from TRBV6-5 and TRBJ1-1; tentatively, D is TRBD1 (6 bases). The CDR3 consists of 13 residues. The V and J ends lost 2 bases and 7 bases respectively, with 11 bases between them. Germline values: CDR1 MNHEY, CDR2 SVGAGI. The CDR3 bases are TGTGCCAGCAGTTACCAGGGGATGGTTGAAGCTTTCTTT. Translation: CASSYQGMVEAFF.

The chain links TRBV5-1 to TRBJ1-1; TRBD1 aligns across 7 bases. J lost 3 bases, V lost 3 bases, and 2 bases had no gene match. The CDR3 spans 13 residues. Germline V gene sequence: CDR1 SGHRS, CDR2 YFSETQ. The CDR3 reads CASSWTGDTEAFF. CDR3 nucleotide sequence: TGCGCCAGCAGCTGGACAGGCGACACTGAAGCTTTCTTT.

The rearrangement links TRBV12-3 or TRBV12-4 to TRBJ1-2, with D maybe TRBD1 (6 bases). Trimming cost V 10 bases and J 7 bases, with 22 bases left between them. The CDR3 totals 14 residues. CDR3 nucleotide sequence: TGTGCCATCGAAACGACAGGCGCTGGGGGTGGCTACACCTTC. Encoded protein: CAIETTGAGGGYTF.

The V gene is TRBV7-9, the J gene TRBJ1-2, with 7 bases that match TRBD1. CDR1 is SEHNR, CDR2 FQNEAQ, per germline (reference sequence). CDR3 length equals 14 residues. V was clipped by 1 base and J by 6 bases; unmatched bases: 5. The CDR3: CASSLGEGANGYTF. The CDR3 DNA reads TGTGCCAGCAGCTTAGGGGAGGGGGCGAATGGCTACACCTTC.

The chain is built from TRBV7-4 and TRBJ2-6; perhaps TRBD2 as D (5 bases). The CDR3 is 15 amino acids. The germline gives CDR1 SGHVT, CDR2 SQSDAQ. V was pared by 2 bases and J by 3 bases, with 8 bases between. CDR3 in amino acids: CASSLNRGGANVLTF. CDR3 DNA: TGTGCCAGCAGCTTAAACCGGGGTGGGGCCAACGTCCTGACTTTC.

The genes are TRBV12-3 or TRBV12-4 and TRBJ1-1, with no clear D. The CDR3 sequence is 13 residues long. V was trimmed by 2 bases and J by 10 bases, leaving 14 bases between them. The CDR3: CASSLTSVGAAFF. CDR3 nucleotides: TGTGCCAGCAGTTTAACGTCGGTCGGCGCAGCTTTCTTT.

This clonotype was observed a single time. The rearrangement links TRBV7-6 to TRBJ2-7, with TRBD2 matching 13 bases. The DNA end is more similar to TRBJ2-5, so the J call may be wrong. The CDR3 length is 16 residues. Germline V gives CDR1 SGHVS, CDR2 FNYEAQ. The CDR3 coding sequence is TGTGCCAGCAGCCTGTTACTAGCGGGAGGGGGAGAGACCCAGTACTTC. Its translation: CASSLLLAGGGETQYF.

CDR3 DNA sequence: TGTGCCAGCAGTTTCTCGGGAGCGGGAGTCTACGAGCAGTACTTC. Its translation is CASSFSGAGVYEQYF. The chain uses TRBV28 and TRBJ2-7, with TRBD2 identical over 8 bases. CDR1 is MDHEN and CDR2 is SYDVKM in the germline V gene. The ends lost 3 bases at V and 3 bases at J; junction bases unmatched: 7. This CDR3 spans 15 amino acids.

This clonotype was seen only a few times. The rearrangement uses TRBV7-3 and TRBJ1-2; D is unresolved. V was shortened by 0 bases and J by 5 bases, with 7 bases between the two germline ends. The CDR3 is 13 amino acids. CDR1 and CDR2 (germline): SGHTA, FQGTGA. CDR3 in amino acids: CASSLTTGYGYTF. The CDR3 nucleotides are TGTGCCAGCAGCTTAACTACGGGATATGGCTACACCTTC.

The V and J genes are TRBV7-6 and TRBJ2-2; 14 nucleotides match TRBD2. Losses at the gene ends were 5 bases for V and 7 bases for J; bases not matched to a gene: 3. The CDR3 has 15 residues. Germline CDR1 and CDR2: SGHVS and FNYEAQ. CDR3 bases: TGTGCCAGCAGCCGAGGGACTAGCGGGAGCGGGGAGCTGTTTTTT. Amino acids: CASSRGTSGSGELFF.

The V gene is TRBV11-1, the J gene TRBJ2-7; D is ambiguous. This CDR3 is built from 14 residues. In germline, CDR1 is SGHAT, CDR2 FQDESV (reference sequence). V lost 4 bases and J 3 bases, leaving 13 bases between the germline ends. The CDR3 is CASSSRGGFYEQYF. In DNA, the CDR3 is TGTGCCAGCAGCTCCAGAGGTGGTTTCTACGAGCAGTACTTC.

This clonotype showed up just a few times. The chain recombines TRBV3-1 with TRBJ2-2; tentative D call: TRBD2 (5 bases). With 1 base removed from V and 4 bases from J, the gap between germline ends came to 7 bases. The CDR3 spans 14 residues. Germline V gives CDR1 LGHDT, CDR2 YNNKEL (reference sequence). In nucleotides, the CDR3 is TGTGCCAGCAGCCAAGGTGGGAGCACCGGGGAGCTGTTTTTT. Translation: CASSQGGSTGELFF. Variable domain in full (rest from reference TRBV3-1 and TRBJ2-2): DTAVSQTPKYLVTQMGNDKSIKCEQNLGHDTMYWYKQDSKKFLKIMFSYNNKELIINETVPNRFSPKSPDKAHLNLHINSLELGDSAVYFCASSQGGSTGELFFGEGSRLTVL.

Turning to this clonotype: One end of the junction is discordant with germline, which a read error may explain. The chain uses TRBV14 and TRBJ2-7; D unclear. The CDR3 has 12 amino acids. From germline, CDR1 is SGHDN and CDR2 FVKESK. CDR3 DNA sequence: TGTGCCGGCAGCCAACAAACCTACGAGCAGTACTTC. Translated, it gives CAGSQQTYEQYF.

This chain joins TRBV14 and TRBJ1-2; 7 bases align to TRBD1. This CDR3 comprises 16 residues. Germline loops: CDR1 SGHDN, CDR2 FVKESK. V trimming: 4 bases; J trimming: 3 bases; junction bases outside the gene matches: 11. The CDR3 DNA follows: TGTGCCAGCAGCCCCATCGGGGGCAGGGGGGACTATGGCTACACCTTC. Translated, it gives CASSPIGGRGDYGYTF.